This T cell receptor (beta chain) derives from a study of shared clonotypes between healthy human individuals (dated by TCRdb to about 2020). With regard to the full study: The cohort comprised a couple of women and a few men aged 18 to 49 years. Leukapheresis yielded between about 0.94 and 9.5 billion PBMCs per donor. To estimate repertoire size and how much clonotypes are shared between individuals, the study performed deep sequencing of blood TCR repertoires from five healthy adults. Libraries were prepared and TCR repertoires were sequenced by different laboratories using diverse techniques, in order to increase sequencing depth and limit assay-specific biases. For each donor, CD4 naive and CD4 memory were each run on three plates, CD8 naive on two plates, and CD8 memory on one plate. Summary of the overall study and its limitations: Only blood was sampled, and tissue TCR repertoires likely differ from those in blood. Pairwise subsampling led to the expectation that sequencing depth would affect the degree of clonotype sharing among donors. Approximately 5% of naive CD4, 3.5% of naive CD8, around 2.3% of memory CD4, and around 0.42% of memory CD8 clonotypes were shared across several donors. Rarefaction of sorted-subset datasets indicated incomplete sequencing despite the large sequencing depth. The genetic and exposure-history diversity represented was limited by the small number of donors. Compared with non-shared clonotypes, clonotypes shared by all four sorted-subset donors had higher generation probabilities. Naive subsets generally had larger estimated clonotype richness than memory subsets did.

The donors were healthy, HIV-negative adults with no recently reported acute infections or vaccinations. Only Caucasian adults living in Nashville, Tennessee, USA were represented among the donors. CD4+ T cells were enriched through magnetic negative selection, after which naive cells were positively selected on CD45RA and the remaining negative fraction served as the memory subset. Blood was collected by leukapheresis, and PBMCs were isolated by Ficoll-Histopaque density gradient centrifugation and then cryopreserved in liquid nitrogen vapor phase. Purity and quantity of every magnetically sorted T cell population were checked by analytical flow cytometry. Each sorted fraction had its genomic DNA isolated and then quantified by UV absorbance on a Nanodrop 2000c. The CDR3 covers 12 residues, taking in both the cysteine and the phenylalanine. Solely the CDR3 DNA is kept, with 36 bases framed from the first base. The germline ends are 4 bases apart after V is trimmed by 2 bases and J by 5 bases. As encoded in the germline V gene (reference sequence), CDR1 is LNHDA while CDR2 is SQIVND.

Using the deep immunoSEQ assay, multiplex PCR amplified TCR CDR3 regions from genomic DNA. For each cell subset, the extracted genomic DNA was distributed evenly across all wells of several immunoSEQ 96-well plates, and each plate served as one replicate. For sorted subsets, each replicate PCR was loaded with approximately 200 ng genomic DNA, equivalent to roughly 30,000 T cell genomes. Purified libraries were quantified with a Qubit 3.0 fluorometer, sized on a Bioanalyzer 2100, and re-quantified with the KAPA Library Quantification kit. Each immunoSEQ 96-well plate was sequenced on its own single-read 150-cycle Illumina NextSeq 550 flow cell. As for how the authors treated the data: Because the immunoSEQ output included only junctional sequences and no quality scores, the filtering could not be the same as the filtering used for full-length reads. To assign V/J genes and CDR3, sequences were annotated against IMGT germline references using PyIR, a Python wrapper for IgBLAST v1.9. Reads were removed for weak V/J assignments (E-value above 1e-6), missing CDR3, stop codons, out-of-frame junctions, or ambiguous translated residues. A V3J clonotype was defined by an identical inferred V gene, J gene, and CDR3 amino acid sequence. To compute the percentage overlap between repertoires, the number of shared unique clonotypes was divided by the size of the smaller repertoire. Repertoire richness was assessed with RTK rarefaction, the Chao1 estimator, and Recon v2.1 estimates of unobserved clonotypes. Generation probabilities were computed with OLGA for all TCRbeta clonotypes obtained by the gDNA method from several donors. In TCRdb, the immuneACCESS table is reduced to in-frame sequences with V and J assigned. These tables do not hold every clone; where another copy was compared, an unresolved V gene accounts for under half, and the others remain unexplained. V, J and clone size derive from that table, while D and trimming were established from the DNA sequence. This sample gives approximately 1,000,000 clones in total; around 77% of them show up just once. The top ten clones comprise 0.89% of the sample.

With respect to this clone: Its target antigen remains unknown. No base qualities exist here, and no much larger clone lies one base off it.

Sequenced: memory CD4+ T cells from PBMCs. What this sample's cell subset or site label stands for: CD45RA-negative fraction. The sequence derives from a man aged 18 to 30 in good health. Some clones in this sample may be carry-over from other donors' samples. In this chain, TRBV19 is recombined with TRBJ2-1; no confident D gene assignment can be made. Here is the DNA: TGTGCCAGTAGTATATTTAACAATGAGCAGTTCTTC. The translation is CASSIFNNEQFF.